The 25 T cell receptor beta chains below were found in one sample sequenced in a study of blood T cell repertoires in COVID-19. Assay used: immunoSEQ multiplex PCR; TCRdb lists only in-frame clones, some missing. This sample yields 30,000 to 40,000 clones, of which about 89% are seen a single time; over 9% belongs to the top ten. The sample was peripheral blood. The receptors derive from a man older than 75 with active COVID-19.

Written as DNA, the CDR3 is TGTGCCAGCAGTAAAGGACAGGTGAACACTGAAGCTTTCTTT. Protein: CASSKGQVNTEAFF. This rearrangement joins TRBV27 to TRBJ1-1; 7 nucleotides agree with TRBD1. After removal of 5 bases from V and 0 bases from J, the junction contained 3 bases not matched to a gene. Germline CDR1 and CDR2: MNHEY and SMNVEV (reference sequence). The CDR3 loop spans 14 amino acids.

This rearrangement joins TRBV5-6 to TRBJ2-1; 11 bases match TRBD2. CDR1 and CDR2 from the germline V gene are SGHDT and YYEEEE. Unmatched junction bases numbered 6, after V lost 4 bases and J lost 3 bases. This CDR3 has 16 amino acids. The CDR3 loop reads CASSPNSGRVYNEQFF. The CDR3 coding sequence is TGTGCCAGCAGCCCCAATAGCGGGAGGGTCTACAATGAGCAGTTCTTC.

J is TRBJ2-3 and V is TRBV30, with TRBD2 as a possible D gene (6 bases). This CDR3 is 13 amino acids long. The germline V gene encodes CDR1 GTSNPN and CDR2 SVGIG (reference sequence). V dropped 5 bases and J dropped 9 bases, with 18 bases sitting between them. The CDR3 nucleotides are TGTGCCTGGGGGCGGGATGGCGGCCTAACGCAGTATTTT. It specifies CAWGRDGGLTQYF.

The chain carries TRBV15 and TRBJ1-3; 9 nucleotides match TRBD1. V shed 3 bases, J shed 1 base, and the junction held 1 base outside the gene matches. The length of the CDR3 is 15 residues. Per the germline V gene, CDR1 is LNHNV and CDR2 is YYDKDF (reference sequence). CDR3 region: CATSRDRGSGNTIYF. The CDR3 region has the DNA TGTGCCACCAGCAGGGACAGGGGATCTGGAAACACCATATATTTT.

V usage is TRBV18 and J usage is TRBJ2-7, with 7 bases aligning to TRBD2. The germline CDR1 and CDR2 sequences are KGHSH and LQKENI. The CDR3 length is 14 residues. Trimming removed 3 bases from V and 3 bases from J; junction bases left unmatched: 5. The chain's CDR3 is CASSPSAGDYEQYF. The CDR3, as DNA: TGTGCCAGCTCACCTTCTGCGGGGGACTACGAGCAGTACTTC.

V is TRBV5-6 and J is TRBJ1-5; tentative D call: TRBD1 (6 bases). V lost 4 bases and J 0 bases, leaving 14 bases between the germline ends. The germline V gene has CDR1 SGHDT and CDR2 YYEEEE. This CDR3 is built from 16 residues. The CDR3 region has the DNA TGTGCCAGCAGCGTCTCAGGACAGTATAGCAATCAGCCCCAGCATTTT. Amino acids: CASSVSGQYSNQPQHF.

The chain is built from TRBV7-2 and TRBJ2-7, with TRBD2 identical over 11 bases. V shed 5 bases and J 4 bases; nucleotides not matched to a gene: 7. The CDR3 contains 15 residues. CDR1 and CDR2 (germline): SGHTA, FQGNSA. For the CDR3, the DNA is TGTGCCAGCAGCATCCGACTAGCGGGATCTTACGAGCAGTACTTC. Amino acids: CASSIRLAGSYEQYF.

The chain recombines TRBV5-4 with TRBJ2-3; perhaps TRBD2 as D (6 bases). The V end was cut by 6 bases, the J end by 6 bases, with 17 bases between. The CDR3 has 14 residues. Germline V gene sequence: CDR1 SGHNT, CDR2 YYREEE (reference sequence). CDR3 DNA sequence: TGTGCCAGCAACGGGGGTCCCTCCAGGGATACGCAGTATTTT. Its translation: CASNGGPSRDTQYF.

The chain recombines TRBV5-4 with TRBJ2-3, with TRBD2 as a possible D gene (5 bases). Germline CDR1 is SGHNT and CDR2 is YYREEE (reference sequence). Trimming removed 4 bases from V and 4 bases from J, with 10 bases in between. The CDR3 consists of 13 residues. The CDR3 here is CASSPARADTQYF. CDR3 sequence (DNA): TGTGCCAGCAGCCCTGCGAGGGCAGATACGCAGTATTTT. The full variable domain, completed using reference TRBV5-4 and TRBJ2-3, is ETGVTQSPTHLIKTRGQQVTLRCSSQSGHNTVSWYQQALGQGPQFIFQYYREEENGRGNFPPRFSGLQFPNYSSELNVNALELDDSALYLCASSPARADTQYFGPGTRLTVL.

J is TRBJ2-4 and V is TRBV6-5; 11 bases line up with TRBD2. The V gene end was trimmed by 2 bases and the J gene end by 7 bases; junction bases not matched to a gene: 7. From germline, CDR1 is MNHEY and CDR2 SVGAGI. CDR3 size: 16 residues. CDR3 region: CASSYHDSGRGNIQYF. Written as DNA, the CDR3 is TGTGCCAGCAGTTACCACGATAGCGGGAGGGGGAACATTCAGTACTTC.

The J gene is TRBJ2-5, the V gene TRBV21-1; the D call TRBD2 from the table was never checked on the DNA. TRBV21-1 counts as a pseudogene. The CDR3 is made up of 15 amino acids. DNA for the CDR3: TGTGCCAGCAGCAAAGGAACCGGGTTACAAGAGACCCAGTACTTC. It encodes CASSKGTGLQETQYF.

The genes are TRBV11-2 and TRBJ2-3; 11 nucleotides line up with TRBD2. This CDR3 has 18 amino acids. With 4 bases clipped from V and 0 bases from J, the junction kept 9 bases outside the gene matches. Germline CDR1 is SGHAT and CDR2 is FQNNGV. This CDR3 is CASSSLAGGPMSTDTQYF. The CDR3 DNA sequence: TGTGCCAGCAGCTCCTTAGCGGGAGGGCCGATGAGCACAGATACGCAGTATTTT.

Comments on this clone: A read error may account for a junction end that differs from germline. The J gene is TRBJ1-2, the V gene TRBV24-1; no firm D call. From germline, CDR1 is KGHDR and CDR2 SFDVKD. CDR3 length equals 9 residues. The CDR3 DNA reads TGTGCCACCAGTGAAGGAGGGCCGTTC. Its translation is CATSEGGPF.

The CDR3 sequence: CASSSDSARGTQYF. The CDR3 DNA reads as TGTGCCAGCAGCTCGGACAGTGCCCGGGGTACGCAGTATTTT. This chain uses TRBV11-3 with TRBJ2-3; D perhaps matches TRBD1 (6 bases). Trimming removed 4 bases from V and 8 bases from J, with 16 bases in between. The V gene's germline CDR1 is SGHNT and CDR2 YENEEA. The CDR3 length is 14 residues.

The chain links TRBV3-1 (or the pseudogene TRBV3-2) to TRBJ2-7; 10 bases agree with TRBD2. Germline-derived CDR1 and CDR2 are LGHDT and YNNKEL (reference sequence). The CDR3 is 15 amino acids. The V gene end was trimmed by 2 bases and the J gene end by 5 bases; junction bases not matched to a gene: 6. CDR3 sequence (DNA): TGTGCCAGCAGCCAAATGCTAGCGGGAGTCGACGAGCAGTACTTC. It encodes CASSQMLAGVDEQYF.

The gene calls are TRBV7-9 and TRBJ2-5; D is possibly TRBD1 (6 bases). The CDR3 length is 13 residues. Trimming pared 4 bases from V and 3 bases from J, leaving 9 bases between. CDR1 and CDR2 from the germline V gene are SEHNR and FQNEAQ (reference sequence). CDR3 region: CASSYGQKETQYF. The DNA for the CDR3 is TGTGCCAGCAGCTACGGACAGAAAGAGACCCAGTACTTC. Using reference TRBV7-9 and TRBJ2-5 for the parts outside the CDR3, the full variable domain is DTGVSQNPRHKITKRGQNVTFRCDPISEHNRLYWYRQTLGQGPEFLTYFQNEAQLEKSRLLSDRFSAERPKGSFSTLEIQRTEQGDSAMYLCASSYGQKETQYFGPGTRLLVL.

The rearrangement uses TRBV19 and TRBJ2-1; 8 bases align to TRBD2. The germline V gene encodes CDR1 LNHDA and CDR2 SQIVND (reference sequence). The CDR3 is 15 amino acids. The J segment lost 5 bases and the V segment lost 4 bases, leaving 7 bases of the junction unmatched. CDR3 bases: TGTGCCAGTAGTACCCTGACTAGCGAACACAATGAGCAGTTCTTC. Its translation: CASSTLTSEHNEQFF.

This rearrangement joins TRBV19 to TRBJ2-7, with 11 bases lining up with TRBD2. The V segment lost 5 bases and the J segment 2 bases; nucleotides outside the gene matches: 5. Per germline, CDR1 LNHDA and CDR2 SQIVND (reference sequence). There are 15 residues in the CDR3. The DNA of the CDR3 is TGTGCCAGTAGTCCTCGACTAGCGGGAACCTACGAGCAGTACTTC. This translates into CASSPRLAGTYEQYF. The full variable domain, completed using reference TRBV19 and TRBJ2-7, is DGGITQSPKYLFRKEGQNVTLSCEQNLNHDAMYWYRQDPGQGLRLIYYSQIVNDFQKGDIAEGYSVSREKKESFPLTVTSAQKNPTAFYLCASSPRLAGTYEQYFGPGTRLTVT.

The chain links TRBV30 to TRBJ2-3; D is uncertain. V shed 1 base and J shed 7 bases, with 15 bases lying between them. The length of the CDR3 is 14 residues. Germline assignment: CDR1 GTSNPN and CDR2 SVGIG (reference sequence). CDR3 DNA sequence: TGTGCCTGGAGTGCTCTAGACCGATCGAATACGCAGTATTTT. Its translation: CAWSALDRSNTQYF.

The J gene is TRBJ1-3, the V gene TRBV18; TRBD1 aligns across 8 bases. Per germline, CDR1 KGHSH and CDR2 LQKENI. The V and J ends lost 3 bases and 4 bases, in that order; junction bases with no gene match: 5. The CDR3 covers 15 residues. CDR3 in amino acids: CASSPQGAQGNTIYF. Written as DNA, the CDR3 is TGTGCCAGCTCACCTCAGGGGGCGCAAGGAAACACCATATATTTT. Full variable domain (rest looked up from reference TRBV18 and TRBJ1-3): NAGVMQNPRHLVRRRGQEARLRCSPMKGHSHVYWYRQLPEEGLKFMVYLQKENIIDESGMPKERFSAEFPKEGPSILRIQQVVRGDSAAYFCASSPQGAQGNTIYFGEGSWLTVV.

This clone was recorded a few times. V gene TRBV28 combines with J gene TRBJ1-5; 9 bases align to TRBD1. The junction had 5 bases not matched to a gene; V was cut back by 6 bases and J by 5 bases. Germline assignment: CDR1 MDHEN and CDR2 SYDVKM. The CDR3 runs to 14 residues. In nucleotides, the CDR3 is TGTGCCAGCAGACTTAACAGGGGGCATCAGCCCCAGCATTTT. Translating gives CASRLNRGHQPQHF.

The V call is TRBV4-3, the J call TRBJ1-2; 12 bases line up with TRBD1. CDR3 size: 18 residues. The V segment lost 0 bases and the J segment 6 bases; nucleotides outside the gene matches: 11. Germline lookup yields CDR1 LGHNA and CDR2 YSLEER. The CDR3 here is CASSQDGYGTGGSHGYTF. The CDR3 DNA reads as TGCGCCAGCAGCCAAGATGGGTATGGGACAGGGGGCTCCCATGGCTACACCTTC.

The CDR3 here is CASSDTGLGNPKQYF. The CDR3 DNA reads as TGTGCCAGCAGTGACACGGGACTCGGAAATCCTAAGCAGTACTTC. V gene TRBV6-4 combines with J gene TRBJ2-7; possibly TRBD2 for D (6 bases). Trimming took off 2 bases at V and 8 bases at J, with 19 bases between the two ends. Germline loops: CDR1 MRHNA, CDR2 SNTAGT. This CDR3 spans 15 amino acids.

DNA of the CDR3: TGTGCCAGCAGCCCGACCCCAATCGCGGGGGGCTGGGCCAACGTCCTGACTTTC. It codes for CASSPTPIAGGWANVLTF. The J gene is TRBJ2-6, the V gene TRBV9; 8 nucleotides line up with TRBD2. J gave up 5 bases and V 4 bases, and 14 bases lay outside the gene matches. This CDR3 has 18 amino acids. CDR1 and CDR2 (germline): SGDLS, YYNGEE.

The chain links TRBV6-2 or TRBV6-3 to TRBJ2-3; tentatively, D is TRBD1 (5 bases). Deletions cut 4 bases from V and 6 bases from J, with 14 bases between. This CDR3 contains 14 residues. Germline lookup yields CDR1 MNHEY and CDR2 SVGEGT. The CDR3 nucleotides read TGTGCCAGCAGTTTGGAACAGGTCGTGGATACGCAGTATTTT. Translation gives CASSLEQVVDTQYF.